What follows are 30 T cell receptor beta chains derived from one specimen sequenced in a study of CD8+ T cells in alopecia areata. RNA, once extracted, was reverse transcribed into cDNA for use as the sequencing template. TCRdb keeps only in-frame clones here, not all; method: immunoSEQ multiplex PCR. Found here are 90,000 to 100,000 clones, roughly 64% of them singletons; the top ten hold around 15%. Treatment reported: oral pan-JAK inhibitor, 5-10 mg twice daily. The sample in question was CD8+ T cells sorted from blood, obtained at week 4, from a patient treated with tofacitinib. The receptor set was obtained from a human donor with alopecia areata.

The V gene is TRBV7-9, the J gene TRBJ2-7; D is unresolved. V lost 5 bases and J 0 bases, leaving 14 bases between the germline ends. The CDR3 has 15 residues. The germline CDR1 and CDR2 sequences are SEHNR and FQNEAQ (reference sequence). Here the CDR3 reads CASSTGPKSSYEQYF. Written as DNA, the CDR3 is TGTGCCAGCAGCACTGGACCTAAGAGCTCCTACGAGCAGTACTTC.

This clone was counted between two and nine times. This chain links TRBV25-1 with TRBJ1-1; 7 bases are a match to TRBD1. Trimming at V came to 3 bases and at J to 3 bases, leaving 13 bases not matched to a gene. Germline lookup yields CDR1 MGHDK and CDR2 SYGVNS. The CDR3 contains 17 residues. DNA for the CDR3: TGTGCCAGCAGTGAGGAAAAGACAGGGTTGGGGGACACTGAAGCTTTCTTT. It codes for CASSEEKTGLGDTEAFF.

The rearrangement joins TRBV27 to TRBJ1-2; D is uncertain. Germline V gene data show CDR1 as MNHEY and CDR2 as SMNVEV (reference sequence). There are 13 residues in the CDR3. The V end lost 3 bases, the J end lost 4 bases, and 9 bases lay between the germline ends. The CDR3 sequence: CASSLTYSYGYTF. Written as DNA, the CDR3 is TGTGCCAGCAGTTTGACCTATTCCTATGGCTACACCTTC.

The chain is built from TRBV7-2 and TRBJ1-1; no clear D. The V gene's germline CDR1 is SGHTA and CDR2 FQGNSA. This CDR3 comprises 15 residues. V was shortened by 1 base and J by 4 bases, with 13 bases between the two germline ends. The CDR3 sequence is CASSLGYGVGTEAFF. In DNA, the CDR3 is TGTGCCAGCAGCTTAGGGTACGGAGTGGGCACTGAAGCTTTCTTT.

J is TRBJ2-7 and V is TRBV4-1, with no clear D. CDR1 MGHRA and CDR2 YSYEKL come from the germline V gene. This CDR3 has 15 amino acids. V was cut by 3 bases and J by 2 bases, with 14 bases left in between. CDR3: CASSHQPYSTYEQYF. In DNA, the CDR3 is TGCGCCAGCAGCCATCAGCCGTACTCAACCTACGAGCAGTACTTC.

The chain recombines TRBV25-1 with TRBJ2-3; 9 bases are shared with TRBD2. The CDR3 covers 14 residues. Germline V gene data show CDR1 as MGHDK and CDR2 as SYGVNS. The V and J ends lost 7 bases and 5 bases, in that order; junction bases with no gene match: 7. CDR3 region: CASNEREDVDTQYF. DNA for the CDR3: TGTGCCAGCAACGAGCGGGAGGATGTAGATACGCAGTATTTT.

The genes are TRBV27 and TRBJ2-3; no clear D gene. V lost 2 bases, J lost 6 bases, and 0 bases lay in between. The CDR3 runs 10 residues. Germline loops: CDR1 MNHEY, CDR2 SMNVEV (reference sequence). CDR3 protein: CASSLDTQYF. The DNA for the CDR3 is TGTGCCAGCAGTTTAGATACGCAGTATTTT.

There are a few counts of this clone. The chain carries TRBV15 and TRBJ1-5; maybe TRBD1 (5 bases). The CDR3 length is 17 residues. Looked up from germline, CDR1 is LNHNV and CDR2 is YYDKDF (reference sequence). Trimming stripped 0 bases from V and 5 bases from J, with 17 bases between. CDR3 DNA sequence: TGTGCCACCAGCAGAGATCGACAGCCGGCAGGTTATCAGCCCCAGCATTTT. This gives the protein CATSRDRQPAGYQPQHF.

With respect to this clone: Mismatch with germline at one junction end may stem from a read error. This chain's CDR3 is CASSETGPREDLF. CDR3 in DNA: TGTGCCAGCAGTGAAACGGGGCCCCGCGAGGATCTCTTT. The gene calls are TRBV2 and TRBJ1-1; D perhaps matches TRBD1 (5 bases). The CDR3 has 13 residues. CDR1 and CDR2 from the germline V gene are SNHLY and FYNNEI.

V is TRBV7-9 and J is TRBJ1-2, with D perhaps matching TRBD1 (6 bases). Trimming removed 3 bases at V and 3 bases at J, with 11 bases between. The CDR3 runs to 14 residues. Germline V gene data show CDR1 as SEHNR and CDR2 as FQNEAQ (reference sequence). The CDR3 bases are TGTGCCAGCAGCTTGGACAGCAAATACTATGGCTACACCTTC. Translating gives CASSLDSKYYGYTF.

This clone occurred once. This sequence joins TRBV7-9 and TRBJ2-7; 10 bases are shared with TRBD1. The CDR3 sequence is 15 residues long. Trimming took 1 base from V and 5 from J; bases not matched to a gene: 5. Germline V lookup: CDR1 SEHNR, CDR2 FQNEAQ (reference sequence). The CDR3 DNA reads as TGTGCCAGCAGCTTAGTTGGACAGGGGGACCACGAGCAGTACTTC. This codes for CASSLVGQGDHEQYF.

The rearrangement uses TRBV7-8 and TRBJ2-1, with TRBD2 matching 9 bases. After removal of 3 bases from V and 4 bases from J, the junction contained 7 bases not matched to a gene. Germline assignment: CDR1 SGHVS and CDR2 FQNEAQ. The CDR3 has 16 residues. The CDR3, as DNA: TGTGCCAGCAGCTTTTTTAGCGGGAGTGGGTACAATGAGCAGTTCTTC. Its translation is CASSFFSGSGYNEQFF.

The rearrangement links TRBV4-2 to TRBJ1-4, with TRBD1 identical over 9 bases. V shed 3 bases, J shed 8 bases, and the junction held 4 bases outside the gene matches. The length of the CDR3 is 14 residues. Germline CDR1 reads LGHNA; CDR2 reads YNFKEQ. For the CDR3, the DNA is TGTGCCAGCAGCCATCCGGGACAGGGCGAAAAACTGTTTTTT. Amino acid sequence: CASSHPGQGEKLFF.

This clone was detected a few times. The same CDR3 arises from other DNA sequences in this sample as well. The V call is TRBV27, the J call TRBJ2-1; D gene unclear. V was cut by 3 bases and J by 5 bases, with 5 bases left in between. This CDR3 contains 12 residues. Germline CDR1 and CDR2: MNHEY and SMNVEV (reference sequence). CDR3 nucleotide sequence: TGTGCCAGCAGTTTTAGTGACAATGAGCAGTTCTTC. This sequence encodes CASSFSDNEQFF.

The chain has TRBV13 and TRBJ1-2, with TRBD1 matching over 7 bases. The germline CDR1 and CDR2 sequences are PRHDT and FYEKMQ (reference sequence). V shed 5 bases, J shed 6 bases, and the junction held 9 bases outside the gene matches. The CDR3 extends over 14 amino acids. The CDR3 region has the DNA TGTGCCAGCAGCCTCAGGGGGGGAGGCGATGGCTACACCTTC. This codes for CASSLRGGGDGYTF.

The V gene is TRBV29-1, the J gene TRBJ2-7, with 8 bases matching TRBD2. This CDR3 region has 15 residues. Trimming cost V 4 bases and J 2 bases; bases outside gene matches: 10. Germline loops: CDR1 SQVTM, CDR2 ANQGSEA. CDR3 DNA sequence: TGCAGCGTTGTGACAGCGGGGGAGCTAACCTACGAGCAGTACTTC. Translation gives CSVVTAGELTYEQYF.

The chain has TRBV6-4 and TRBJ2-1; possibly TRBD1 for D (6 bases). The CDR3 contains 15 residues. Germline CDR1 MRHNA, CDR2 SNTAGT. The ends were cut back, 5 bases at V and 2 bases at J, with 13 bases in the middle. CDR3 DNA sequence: TGTGCCAGCAGTTCAGGGGTAGTACCCTACAATGAGCAGTTCTTC. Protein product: CASSSGVVPYNEQFF.

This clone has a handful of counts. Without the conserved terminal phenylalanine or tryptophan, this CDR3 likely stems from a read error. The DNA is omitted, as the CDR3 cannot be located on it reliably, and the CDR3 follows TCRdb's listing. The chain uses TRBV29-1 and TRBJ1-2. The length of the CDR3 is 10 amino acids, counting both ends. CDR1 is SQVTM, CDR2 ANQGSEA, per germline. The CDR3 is CSVDGGTSPV.

The CDR3 bases are TGTGCCAGCTCACCTGAGGCGGATTACAGGGCCATCGCCGGGGAGCTGTTTTTT. This codes for CASSPEADYRAIAGELFF. The chain is built from TRBV18 and TRBJ2-2; a possible D gene is TRBD1 (6 bases). The germline V and J ends were trimmed by 3 bases and 6 bases, with 23 bases remaining between them. This CDR3 comprises 18 residues. CDR1 KGHSH and CDR2 LQKENI come from the germline V gene.

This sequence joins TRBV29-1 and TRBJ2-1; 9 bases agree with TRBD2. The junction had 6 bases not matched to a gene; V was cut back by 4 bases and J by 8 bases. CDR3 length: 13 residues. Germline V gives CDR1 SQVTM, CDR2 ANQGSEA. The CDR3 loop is CSVGPGLAYEQFF. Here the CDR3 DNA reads TGCAGCGTTGGACCGGGACTAGCCTATGAGCAGTTCTTC.

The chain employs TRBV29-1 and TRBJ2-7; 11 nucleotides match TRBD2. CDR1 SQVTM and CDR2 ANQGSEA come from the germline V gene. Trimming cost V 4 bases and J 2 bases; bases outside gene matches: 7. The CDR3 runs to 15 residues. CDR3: CSVVPGTSGTYEQYF. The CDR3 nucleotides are TGCAGCGTTGTCCCGGGGACTAGCGGAACCTACGAGCAGTACTTC.

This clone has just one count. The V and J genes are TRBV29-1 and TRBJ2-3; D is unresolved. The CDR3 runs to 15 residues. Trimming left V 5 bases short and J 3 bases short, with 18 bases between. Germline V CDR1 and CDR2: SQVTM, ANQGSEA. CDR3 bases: TGCAGCGTTACAGAGAACGGCGATCAAACAGATACGCAGTATTTT. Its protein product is CSVTENGDQTDTQYF.

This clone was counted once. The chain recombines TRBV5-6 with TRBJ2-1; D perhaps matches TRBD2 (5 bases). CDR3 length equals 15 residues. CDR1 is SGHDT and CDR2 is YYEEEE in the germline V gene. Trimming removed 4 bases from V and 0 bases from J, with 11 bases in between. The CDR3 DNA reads TGTGCCAGCAGCCTGGTTGGGAGCTCCTACAATGAGCAGTTCTTC. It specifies CASSLVGSSYNEQFF.

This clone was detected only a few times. The CDR3 region is CASSIDRDGLSYEQYF. Here the CDR3 DNA reads TGCGCCAGCAGCATCGACCGAGACGGACTGTCCTACGAGCAGTACTTC. The chain couples TRBV5-1 to TRBJ2-7; possibly TRBD2 for D (5 bases). Trimming removed 4 bases at V and 1 base at J, with 18 bases between. The germline gives CDR1 SGHRS, CDR2 YFSETQ. The CDR3 covers 16 residues.

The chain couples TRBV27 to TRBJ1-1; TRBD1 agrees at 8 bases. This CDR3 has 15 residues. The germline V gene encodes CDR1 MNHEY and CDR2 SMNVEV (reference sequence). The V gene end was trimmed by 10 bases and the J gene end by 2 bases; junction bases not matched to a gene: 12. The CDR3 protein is CATSDRGPYNTEAFF. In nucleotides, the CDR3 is TGTGCCACTTCCGACAGGGGTCCATATAACACTGAAGCTTTCTTT.

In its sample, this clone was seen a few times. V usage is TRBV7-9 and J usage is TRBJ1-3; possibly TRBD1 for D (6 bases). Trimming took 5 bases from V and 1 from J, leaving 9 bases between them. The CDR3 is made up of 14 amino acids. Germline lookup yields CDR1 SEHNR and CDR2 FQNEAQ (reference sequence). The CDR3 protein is CASSPTGSGNTIYF. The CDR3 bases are TGTGCCAGCAGCCCTACAGGGTCTGGAAACACCATATATTTT. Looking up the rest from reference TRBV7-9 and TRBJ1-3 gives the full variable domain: DTGVSQNPRHKITKRGQNVTFRCDPISEHNRLYWYRQTLGQGPEFLTYFQNEAQLEKSRLLSDRFSAERPKGSFSTLEIQRTEQGDSAMYLCASSPTGSGNTIYFGEGSWLTVV.

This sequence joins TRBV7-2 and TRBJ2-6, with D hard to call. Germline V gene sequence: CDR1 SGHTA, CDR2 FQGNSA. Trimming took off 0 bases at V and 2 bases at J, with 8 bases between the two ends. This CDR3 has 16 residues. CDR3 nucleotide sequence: TGTGCCAGCAGCTTAGCGGGGTACACTGGGGCCAACGTCCTGACTTTC. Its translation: CASSLAGYTGANVLTF. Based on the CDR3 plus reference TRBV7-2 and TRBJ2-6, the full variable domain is GAGVSQSPSNKVTEKGKDVELRCDPISGHTALYWYRQSLGQGLEFLIYFQGNSAPDKSGLPSDRFSAERTGGSVSTLTIQRTQQEDSAVYLCASSLAGYTGANVLTFGAGSRLTVL.

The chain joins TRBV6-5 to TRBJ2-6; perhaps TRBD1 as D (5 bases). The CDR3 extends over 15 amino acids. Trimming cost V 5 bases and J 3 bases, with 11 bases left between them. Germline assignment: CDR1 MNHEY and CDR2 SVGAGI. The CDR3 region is CASSPQGFGANVLTF. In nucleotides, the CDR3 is TGTGCCAGCAGTCCCCAGGGATTTGGGGCCAACGTCCTGACTTTC.

The CDR3 region is CASSQDRASGRNEQYF. In nucleotides, the CDR3 is TGCGCCAGCAGCCAAGATCGAGCTAGCGGGAGAAACGAGCAGTACTTC. The chain couples TRBV4-3 to TRBJ2-7; 10 bases align to TRBD2. Germline V gene data show CDR1 as LGHNA and CDR2 as YSLEER. With 0 bases clipped from V and 5 bases from J, the junction kept 7 bases outside the gene matches. The CDR3 spans 16 residues.

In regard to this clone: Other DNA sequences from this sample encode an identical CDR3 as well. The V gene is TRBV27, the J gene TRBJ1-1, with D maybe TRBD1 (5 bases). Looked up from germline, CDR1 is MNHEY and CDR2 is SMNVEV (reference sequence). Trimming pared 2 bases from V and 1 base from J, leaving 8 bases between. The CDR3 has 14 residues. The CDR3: CASSLQGSNTEAFF. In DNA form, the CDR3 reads TGTGCCAGCAGTTTACAGGGTTCGAACACTGAAGCTTTCTTT.